This T cell receptor beta chain was sequenced for a study of T-cell reconstitution after alpha-beta-depleted transplantation in children. This clonotype was seen many times. The antigen is not known. The TCRbeta library was prepared with unique molecular identifiers. MiXCR was run by TCRdb on the PCR reads, yielding one entry per CDR3 protein. Of roughly 76,000 distinct CDR3 sequences in the sample, about a tenth were seen once. With 3 bases removed from V and 6 bases from J, the gap between germline ends came to 8 bases. Germline lookup yields CDR1 MDHEN and CDR2 SYDVKM. This CDR3 has 12 residues. Study-level findings and limits: T-cell counts and diversity were attributed mostly to newly produced T cells one year after transplant. Several hundred rapidly expanded clones from non-depleted graft cells reportedly supplied alpha-beta T cells about two months post-transplant.

This sequence originates from a boy younger than 18 with acute myeloid leukemia, due to receive a stem cell transplant. The chain combines TRBV28 with TRBJ1-1; D gene unclear. The specimen was PBMCs, collected before TCRalphabeta/CD19-depleted stem cell transplant. CDR3 residues: CASSFSVSEAFF. The CDR3, as DNA: TGTGCCAGCAGTTTCAGTGTTTCTGAAGCTTTCTTT.